These 29 T cell receptor beta chains were sequenced from one sample in a study of Ad26.COV2.S vaccination and SARS-CoV-2 variants. TCRdb keeps only in-frame clones here, not all; method: immunoSEQ multiplex PCR. Counted here are some 190,000 clones, approximately 90% occurring once; the ten biggest clones make up more than 4.5%. The starting material was peripheral blood, obtained after recovery from COVID-19. The receptors were gathered from a human donor who had recovered from COVID-19.

The rearrangement links TRBV18 to TRBJ2-1, with TRBD1 matching over 7 bases. This CDR3 is 15 amino acids long. Per the germline V gene, CDR1 is KGHSH and CDR2 is LQKENI. V lost 6 bases to trimming and J lost 7 bases; unmatched junction nucleotides: 12. The CDR3 sequence is CASSPGQSGLNEQFF. CDR3 coding DNA: TGTGCCAGCTCGCCGGGACAGAGTGGGTTGAATGAGCAGTTCTTC.

The chain employs TRBV11-2 and TRBJ2-2; 9 positions agree with TRBD2. The CDR3 has 15 residues. Germline V gene sequence: CDR1 SGHAT, CDR2 FQNNGV. The junction had 3 bases not matched to a gene; V was cut back by 1 base and J by 6 bases. The CDR3 coding sequence is TGTGCCAGCAGCTTAGTTGCGGGAGGGCCCGGGGAGCTGTTTTTT. Translated: CASSLVAGGPGELFF.

The chain combines TRBV5-1 with TRBJ2-7; D gene unclear. V lost 1 base and J 2 bases, leaving 10 bases between the germline ends. In germline, CDR1 is SGHRS, CDR2 YFSETQ. The CDR3 totals 14 residues. The CDR3 region has the DNA TGCGCCAGCAGCTTGAGGCAGCCCCCCTACGAGCAGTACTTC. The encoded protein is CASSLRQPPYEQYF.

The V call is TRBV7-9, the J call TRBJ2-7; TRBD2 might be the D (6 bases). The CDR3 has 15 amino acids. V was shortened by 6 bases and J by 2 bases, with 17 bases between the two germline ends. Germline V gene lookup returns CDR1 SEHNR and CDR2 FQNEAQ (reference sequence). The DNA for the CDR3 is TGTGCCAGCAGTCCCCGGGTAGGAGGGACCTACGAGCAGTACTTC. This translates into CASSPRVGGTYEQYF.

This clone was recorded once. The chain is built from TRBV6-1 and TRBJ1-1, with unresolved D. Germline V lookup: CDR1 MNHNS, CDR2 SASEGT. This CDR3 has 14 amino acids. V lost 3 bases and J 2 bases, leaving 10 bases between the germline ends. This CDR3 reads CASSDGPANTEAFF. CDR3 bases: TGTGCCAGCAGTGACGGACCAGCTAACACTGAAGCTTTCTTT.

The gene calls are TRBV6-5 and TRBJ2-7; TRBD2 agrees at 12 bases. The CDR3 covers 14 residues. Unmatched junction bases numbered 6, after V lost 6 bases and J lost 6 bases. In germline, CDR1 is MNHEY, CDR2 SVGAGI. CDR3 in DNA: TGTGCCAGCAGCGGACTAGCGGGGAGTAGCGAGCAGTACTTC. Its translation: CASSGLAGSSEQYF.

J is TRBJ2-3 and V is TRBV2, with TRBD2 matching 10 bases. Trimming cost V 7 bases and J 8 bases; bases outside gene matches: 6. This CDR3 region has 13 residues. The V gene's germline CDR1 is SNHLY and CDR2 FYNNEI. The CDR3 spells CASIAGGDGTQYF. In DNA, the CDR3 is TGTGCCAGCATAGCGGGGGGAGATGGTACGCAGTATTTT.

The rearrangement links TRBV7-3 to TRBJ2-3, with a tentative D call TRBD2 (5 bases). V lost 3 bases and J 2 bases, leaving 9 bases between the germline ends. There are 14 residues in the CDR3. Per germline, CDR1 SGHTA and CDR2 FQGTGA. The CDR3: CASSLGRNTDTQYF. CDR3 nucleotides: TGTGCCAGCAGCTTGGGGAGAAACACAGATACGCAGTATTTT.

This clone was counted once. The chain employs TRBV9 and TRBJ2-3; 9 nucleotides line up with TRBD2. CDR1 and CDR2 (germline): SGDLS, YYNGEE. After removal of 2 bases from V and 2 bases from J, the junction contained 3 bases not matched to a gene. The length of the CDR3 is 15 residues. The CDR3 DNA reads TGTGCCAGCAGCGTGCGGGAGGGAAACACAGATACGCAGTATTTT. Translating it yields CASSVREGNTDTQYF. The full variable domain, its missing parts supplied by reference TRBV9 and TRBJ2-3, is DSGVTQTPKHLITATGQRVTLRCSPRSGDLSVYWYQQSLDQGLQFLIQYYNGEERAKGNILERFSAQQFPDLHSELNLSSLELGDSALYFCASSVREGNTDTQYFGPGTRLTVL.

This rearrangement joins TRBV18 to TRBJ2-7, with 13 bases identical to TRBD2. Germline trimming cut 3 bases from V and 4 bases from J; bases unmatched to any gene: 6. CDR3 size: 16 residues. CDR1 and CDR2 from the germline V gene are KGHSH and LQKENI. The CDR3 coding sequence is TGTGCCAGCTCACCGGGACTAGCGGGATGGGTATACGAGCAGTACTTC. It is translated as CASSPGLAGWVYEQYF.

The genes are TRBV6-5 and TRBJ2-5; D may be TRBD1 or TRBD2 (6 bases each). CDR1 and CDR2 (germline): MNHEY, SVGAGI. V lost 4 bases, J lost 4 bases, and 10 bases lay in between. The CDR3 totals 13 residues. The CDR3 loop reads CASSSRGGETQYF. Here the CDR3 DNA reads TGTGCCAGCAGTTCCAGGGGAGGAGAGACCCAGTACTTC.

The rearrangement joins TRBV28 to TRBJ1-5, with a weak D call TRBD1 (6 bases). Germline assignment: CDR1 MDHEN and CDR2 SYDVKM. This CDR3 region has 15 residues. Trimming shortened V by 5 bases and J by 2 bases, and 13 bases separated the two germline ends. CDR3 DNA sequence: TGTGCCAGCAGTGTTAGGGGGAGTGGCAATCAGCCCCAGCATTTT. It codes for CASSVRGSGNQPQHF.

CDR3: CASSNLGGQGTQPQHF. The DNA of the CDR3 is TGTGCCAGCAGTAACCTCGGTGGACAGGGGACGCAGCCCCAGCATTTT. The V gene is TRBV2, the J gene TRBJ1-5; 9 bases match TRBD1. Germline assignment: CDR1 SNHLY and CDR2 FYNNEI. V shed 5 bases, J shed 7 bases, and the junction held 12 bases outside the gene matches. The length of the CDR3 is 16 residues.

The rearrangement links TRBV24-1 to TRBJ2-1; 11 nucleotides align to TRBD2. Germline V lookup: CDR1 KGHDR, CDR2 SFDVKD. V shed 4 bases, J shed 8 bases, and the junction held 3 bases outside the gene matches. CDR3 length: 14 residues. CDR3 sequence (DNA): TGTGCCACCAGTGAACCGGGACTAGCGGATGAGCAGTTCTTC. Its protein product is CATSEPGLADEQFF.

This chain joins TRBV11-2 and TRBJ1-4; 7 bases are shared with TRBD1. This CDR3 spans 14 amino acids. Looked up from germline, CDR1 is SGHAT and CDR2 is FQNNGV. V lost 5 bases to trimming and J lost 7 bases; unmatched junction nucleotides: 7. In DNA form, the CDR3 reads TGTGCCAGCAGCCCGACAGGGACGGGTGAAAAACTGTTTTTT. Protein sequence: CASSPTGTGEKLFF.

This rearrangement joins TRBV20-1 to TRBJ2-7; TRBD1 is a possible D gene (6 bases). Between the trimmed V and J ends, which lost 3 bases and 4 bases, there was a span of 10 bases. The CDR3 has 12 amino acids. Germline CDR1 reads DFQATT; CDR2 reads SNEGSKA (reference sequence). This CDR3 reads CSASPRGYEQYF. The CDR3 bases are TGCAGTGCTAGTCCCAGGGGTTACGAGCAGTACTTC.

The chain links TRBV5-8 to TRBJ1-4, with D perhaps TRBD1 (6 bases). Germline CDR1 SGHTS, CDR2 YDEGEE. This CDR3 comprises 16 residues. Between the trimmed V and J ends, which lost 2 bases and 7 bases, there was a span of 18 bases. The CDR3 reads CASSFGPTGRLEKLFF. For the CDR3, the DNA is TGTGCCAGCAGCTTTGGTCCCACAGGGAGGCTTGAAAAACTGTTTTTT.

The chain employs TRBV9 and TRBJ1-3, with a weak D call TRBD1 (6 bases). Germline V gene data show CDR1 as SGDLS and CDR2 as YYNGEE. This CDR3 has 18 residues. The V end lost 4 bases, the J end lost 0 bases, and 20 bases lay between the germline ends. The CDR3 spells CASSLRSGGLNSGNTIYF. The CDR3, as DNA: TGTGCCAGCAGCTTACGATCCGGGGGCTTGAACTCTGGAAACACCATATATTTT. Using reference TRBV9 and TRBJ1-3 for the parts outside the CDR3, the full variable domain is DSGVTQTPKHLITATGQRVTLRCSPRSGDLSVYWYQQSLDQGLQFLIQYYNGEERAKGNILERFSAQQFPDLHSELNLSSLELGDSALYFCASSLRSGGLNSGNTIYFGEGSWLTVV.

The rearrangement joins TRBV7-7 to TRBJ2-2; D may be TRBD2 (6 bases). The CDR3 loop spans 14 amino acids. V lost 5 bases and J 4 bases, leaving 11 bases between the germline ends. Germline loops: CDR1 SSHAT, CDR2 FNYEAQ (reference sequence). CDR3: CASSPDGSTGELFF. The CDR3, as DNA: TGTGCCAGCAGCCCGGACGGGAGCACCGGGGAGCTGTTTTTT.

The J gene is TRBJ2-5, the V gene TRBV30, with D possibly matching TRBD1 (5 bases). Germline assignment: CDR1 GTSNPN and CDR2 SVGIG (reference sequence). The CDR3 runs to 12 residues. Between the trimmed V and J ends, which lost 5 bases and 0 bases, there was a span of 7 bases. The chain's CDR3 is CAWGAYQETQYF. In nucleotides, the CDR3 is TGTGCCTGGGGGGCCTACCAAGAGACCCAGTACTTC.

The J gene is TRBJ2-7, the V gene TRBV6-5; possibly TRBD2 for D (5 bases). Per germline, CDR1 MNHEY and CDR2 SVGAGI. The CDR3 runs 11 residues. The germline V and J ends were trimmed by 5 bases and 4 bases, with 6 bases remaining between them. CDR3 amino acids: CASSRGYEQYF. CDR3 nucleotides: TGTGCCAGCAGTCGAGGGTACGAGCAGTACTTC.

The CDR3 protein is CAISIGQSGYTF. CDR3 bases: TGTGCCATCAGTATAGGACAGTCCGGCTACACCTTC. The chain employs TRBV10-3 and TRBJ1-2; maybe TRBD1 (6 bases). CDR3 length: 12 amino acids. V was clipped by 5 bases and J by 8 bases, with 12 bases between them. Germline CDR1 ENHRY, CDR2 SYGVKD.

CDR3 sequence reads: CASSLSPVDQETQYF. CDR3 DNA: TGTGCCAGTAGCCTTTCCCCGGTCGACCAAGAGACCCAGTACTTC. This chain connects TRBV19 to TRBJ2-5; D call uncertain. Trimming took 6 bases from V and 0 from J, leaving 14 bases between them. Germline V CDR1 and CDR2: LNHDA, SQIVND (reference sequence). CDR3 length equals 15 residues.

In DNA, the CDR3 is TGCGCCAGCAGCCTGACAGGGGACTATAATTCACCCCTCCACTTT. Translation: CASSLTGDYNSPLHF. V is TRBV5-1 and J is TRBJ1-6, with 8 nucleotides matching TRBD1. The CDR3 sequence is 15 residues long. Looked up from germline, CDR1 is SGHRS and CDR2 is YFSETQ. The trim removed 4 bases at V and 3 bases at J, leaving 3 bases unmatched. The variable domain in full, with the rest retrieved from reference TRBV5-1 and TRBJ1-6, is KAGVTQTPRYLIKTRGQQVTLSCSPISGHRSVSWYQQTPGQGLQFLFEYFSETQRNKGNFPGRFSGRQFSNSRSEMNVSTLELGDSALYLCASSLTGDYNSPLHFGNGTRLTVT.

This clone was counted a single time. The chain combines TRBV5-1 with TRBJ1-1, with a possible D match to TRBD1 (5 bases). CDR1 is SGHRS and CDR2 is YFSETQ in the germline V gene. The CDR3 is 14 residues long. V was cut by 4 bases and J by 6 bases, with 16 bases left in between. The CDR3 protein is CASSHDSAVAEAFF. The CDR3 DNA reads TGCGCCAGCAGCCATGACAGCGCTGTTGCTGAAGCTTTCTTT.

The chain has TRBV2 and TRBJ2-7; 12 positions agree with TRBD2. Trimming cost V 2 bases and J 9 bases; bases outside gene matches: 14. CDR1 and CDR2 from the germline V gene are SNHLY and FYNNEI. The CDR3 contains 17 residues. Written as DNA, the CDR3 is TGTGCCAGCAGTGAAACCCTAGCGGGAGGGCCTAACTTTGGGCAGTACTTC. It specifies CASSETLAGGPNFGQYF.

The chain links TRBV6-1 to TRBJ2-7; unclear D gene. CDR3 length: 11 residues. V gave up 2 bases and J gave up 3 bases, with 2 bases separating them. CDR1 is MNHNS, CDR2 SASEGT, per germline. CDR3 protein: CASSELYEQYF. CDR3 coding DNA: TGTGCCAGCAGTGAACTCTACGAGCAGTACTTC.

The V call is TRBV28, the J call TRBJ2-1; TRBD2 matches at 12 bases. This CDR3 comprises 15 residues. CDR1 is MDHEN and CDR2 is SYDVKM in the germline V gene. The V and J ends lost 4 bases and 5 bases, in that order; junction bases with no gene match: 3. The CDR3 loop reads CASSSRLAGDNEQFF. The CDR3 DNA sequence: TGTGCCAGCAGTTCCCGACTAGCGGGAGACAATGAGCAGTTCTTC.

The V and J genes are TRBV4-2 and TRBJ2-1; the D is unclear. The V gene's germline CDR1 is LGHNA and CDR2 YNFKEQ. The CDR3 consists of 14 residues. V lost 0 bases and J lost 5, with 8 bases in between. CDR3 sequence reads: CASSQDPLDNEQFF. The DNA of the CDR3 is TGTGCCAGCAGCCAAGATCCTTTGGACAATGAGCAGTTCTTC.